A selection of T cell receptor beta chains follows, all from one sample in a study of follicular helper T cells after annual influenza vaccination. Generated by immunoSEQ multiplex PCR, the TCRdb table keeps only in-frame clones and is missing some. The repertoire includes about 13,000 clones, roughly 80% of them detected once, and roughly 0.45% sits in the top ten. The starting material was CXCR5- memory CD4+ T cells sorted from blood, obtained on the day of influenza vaccination. The receptors shown here come from an adult who received the influenza vaccine. Both conserved end residues are part of each CDR3. Fields, in order: J gene, D gene, V gene, clone size, CDR3 protein, CDR3 DNA. The D gene is left open where the match is weak. The size field is filled for only some rows; it gives once, few, many or a size class.

TRBJ1-5	TRBD1	TRBV18	.	CASSPGTGDNQPQHF	TGTGCCAGCTCGCCCGGGACAGGGGACAATCAGCCCCAGCATTTT
TRBJ1-2	.	TRBV7-2	.	CASSPRRLGYTF	TGTGCCAGCAGCCCACGCCGGTTGGGCTACACCTTC
TRBJ1-2	TRBD1	TRBV19	.	CASSIVSGQGFYGYTF	TGTGCCAGTAGTATAGTTTCCGGACAGGGTTTTTATGGCTACACCTTC
TRBJ1-5	.	TRBV4-3	.	CASSQGMNRWRYSNRPQHF	TGCGCCAGCAGCCAAGGAATGAACAGGTGGAGATATAGCAATCGGCCCCAGCATTTT
TRBJ2-3	TRBD2	TRBV5-1	.	CASSPGTSFFTDTQYF	TGCGCCAGCAGCCCGGGGACTAGCTTCTTCACAGATACGCAGTATTTT
TRBJ1-1	TRBD1	TRBV19	.	CATKSGTANTEAFF	TGTGCCACGAAATCCGGGACAGCGAACACTGAAGCTTTCTTT
TRBJ2-2	.	TRBV7-3	.	CASSKRGVRTGELFF	TGTGCCAGCAGCAAGAGGGGAGTAAGGACCGGGGAGCTGTTTTTT
TRBJ2-4	TRBD1	TRBV2	.	CASRLQEGGWSKNIQYF	TGTGCCAGCAGGCTCCAAGAAGGGGGCTGGAGCAAAAACATTCAGTACTTC
TRBJ1-2	.	TRBV19	.	CASSIDPIRPRQHGYTF	TGTGCCAGTAGTATAGATCCCATCCGACCCCGCCAGCATGGCTACACCTTC
TRBJ2-2	.	TRBV10-2	.	CASSQHWTVNTGELFF	TGCGCCAGCAGTCAACATTGGACGGTAAACACCGGGGAGCTGTTTTTT
TRBJ2-5	.	TRBV4-1	.	CASSQARAGRETQYF	TGCGCCAGCAGCCAAGCAAGGGCTGGGAGGGAGACCCAGTACTTC
TRBJ1-6	.	TRBV5-1	.	CASSRDTKLFSPLHF	TGCGCCAGCAGCCGGGACACAAAACTTTTTTCACCCCTCCACTTT
TRBJ2-3	TRBD2	TRBV5-1	.	CASSPGLLLTDTQYF	TGCGCCAGCAGCCCGGGACTACTACTCACAGATACGCAGTATTTT
TRBJ2-7	.	TRBV7-2	.	CASSFRDTLYEQYF	TGTGCCAGCAGCTTCCGGGACACCCTATACGAGCAGTACTTC
TRBJ1-5	.	TRBV18	once	CASSPGENQPQHF	TGTGCCAGCTCACCCGGAGAGAATCAGCCCCAGCATTTT
TRBJ2-1	.	TRBV11-2	.	CASSLRSGSDLVNEQFF	TGTGCCAGCAGCTTACGTTCAGGGTCAGATCTGGTCAATGAGCAGTTCTTC
TRBJ2-7	.	TRBV5-1	once	CASSLFVFQGIHEQYF	TGTGCCAGCAGCTTGTTCGTTTTTCAGGGTATCCACGAGCAGTACTTC
TRBJ1-1	TRBD1	TRBV7-9	.	CASSLGEGDRLNTEAFF	TGTGCCAGCAGCTTAGGGGAGGGGGACAGGTTGAACACTGAAGCTTTCTTT
TRBJ1-1	.	TRBV7-3	.	CASSSTGNTEAFF	TGTGCCAGCAGCTCGACAGGTAACACTGAAGCTTTCTTT
TRBJ2-7	.	TRBV5-1	.	CASRVAYEQYF	TGCGCCAGCAGGGTAGCCTACGAGCAGTACTTC
TRBJ1-1	TRBD1	TRBV7-8	.	CASSPRRTGSTEAFF	TGTGCCAGCAGCCCCCGAAGGACAGGGAGCACTGAAGCTTTCTTT
TRBJ1-2	TRBD1	TRBV19	.	CASSISGQGNYGYTF	TGTGCCAGTAGTATCTCGGGACAGGGGAACTATGGCTACACCTTC
TRBJ2-7	.	TRBV28	.	CASSSLEGGVYYEQYF	TGTGCCAGCAGTTCCCTTGAGGGGGGAGTTTACTACGAGCAGTACTTC
TRBJ1-5	TRBD1	TRBV27	.	CASSLQGQFYQPQHF	TGTGCCAGCAGTCTACAGGGACAGTTTTATCAGCCCCAGCATTTT
TRBJ1-1	.	TRBV7-3	.	CASSSSTNTEAFF	TGTGCCAGCAGCTCGTCTACAAACACTGAAGCTTTCTTT
TRBJ1-1	.	TRBV20-1	.	CSASRDREAFF	TGCAGTGCCTCACGAGACAGGGAAGCTTTCTTT
TRBJ2-5	.	TRBV5-4	few	CASSLARGRIQETQYF	TGTGCCAGCAGCTTGGCCAGGGGACGCATCCAAGAGACCCAGTACTTC
TRBJ2-2	.	TRBV11-2	.	CASSLESATGELFF	TGTGCCAGCAGCTTAGAGTCAGCCACCGGGGAGCTGTTTTTT
TRBJ2-5	.	TRBV5-1	.	CASSPTGGQAETQYF	TGCGCCAGCAGCCCCACGGGGGGACAGGCAGAGACCCAGTACTTC
TRBJ1-2	.	TRBV15	once	CATSRTGENYGYTF	TGTGCCACCAGCAGGACAGGAGAGAACTATGGCTACACCTTC
TRBJ2-2	.	TRBV7-3	.	CASSSIGRRGAVF	TGTGCCAGCAGCTCAATAGGGCGGCGGGGAGCTGTTTTT
TRBJ2-5	TRBD1	TRBV18	once	CASSPLDRGKTQYF	TGTGCCAGCTCACCTCTCGACAGGGGGAAGACCCAGTACTTC
TRBJ1-2	TRBD1	TRBV2	few	CASSETGDYGYTF	TGTGCCAGCAGTGAGACAGGGGATTATGGCTACACCTTC
TRBJ2-2	.	TRBV4-3	.	CASSQVGRGTNTGELFF	TGCGCCAGCAGCCAAGTGGGTAGGGGCACGAACACCGGGGAGCTGTTTTTT
TRBJ2-2	TRBD2	TRBV6-6	.	CASSSGLAGVGELFF	TGTGCCAGCAGCTCCGGACTAGCGGGGGTCGGGGAGCTGTTTTTT
TRBJ1-3	.	TRBV21-1	.	CASSKAQPGEGRVRFPGNTIYF	TGTGCCAGCAGCAAAGCTCAACCTGGGGAGGGGAGAGTCCGTTTCCCTGGAAACACCATATATTTT
TRBJ2-7	.	TRBV23-1	few	CASTRDTRITEQYF	TGCGCCAGCACCCGGGACACCAGGATCACCGAGCAGTACTTC
TRBJ1-1	.	TRBV27	.	CAIPFSLNTEAFF	TGTGCCATCCCTTTTTCGTTGAACACTGAAGCTTTCTTT
TRBJ1-3	.	TRBV19	.	CASTGGSSGNTIYF	TGTGCCAGTACCGGGGGGAGCTCTGGAAACACCATATATTTT
TRBJ1-1	.	TRBV11-3	.	CASRMRGSEAFF	TGTGCCAGCCGAATGCGGGGTAGTGAAGCTTTCTTT
TRBJ1-2	.	TRBV4-1	.	CASRHPSRSNYGYTF	TGCGCCAGCAGGCATCCCTCGCGGTCTAACTATGGCTACACCTTC
TRBJ1-2	.	TRBV5-6	.	CASRWAGTLLGYTF	TGTGCCAGCAGATGGGCAGGGACTCTCCTTGGCTACACCTTC